The TCR beta chain described here comes from a study of shared T cell receptors in the human thymus. The protocol was immunoSEQ multiplex PCR, while the TCRdb copy is restricted to in-frame clones and leaves out a portion. The sample lists approximately 660,000 clones, 88% seen once, with 0.008% to 0.011% in the top ten. The CDR3 loop spans 12 amino acids. Germline V gene data show CDR1 as MDHEN and CDR2 as SYDVKM. These data also featured in a second study, about human thymus T cells.

The V and J genes are TRBV28 and TRBJ2-5; tentative D call: TRBD1 (6 bases). The J call may be in error: the DNA end matches TRBJ2-7 better. The sequence was obtained from a boy in the first two years of life with a congenital heart defect. Sequenced material: thymocytes. The DNA of the CDR3 is TGTGCCAGCAGCCCAGGGGTTTACGAGCAGTACTTC. It yields the protein CASSPGVYEQYF.